The source of this T cell receptor (beta chain) is a study of blood T cell repertoires in COVID-19. The CDR3 is made up of 16 amino acids. The germline V gene encodes CDR1 LGHDT and CDR2 YNNKEL (reference sequence). Trimming removed 2 bases at V and 5 bases at J, with 18 bases between. Profiling relied on immunoSEQ multiplex PCR, and the TCRdb table lists in-frame clones only, not all of them. The data show around 180,000 clones, roughly four fifths seen once. Two negative PCRs, clearance, or symptom resolution had been documented for recovered Cohort 3 donors. Sequenced input: PBMCs or T cells enriched from blood (not recorded which). V is TRBV3-1 (or the pseudogene TRBV3-2) and J is TRBJ1-1, with TRBD1 as a possible D gene (6 bases). This TCR was sampled from a man aged 50 to 60 who had recovered from COVID-19. In nucleotides, the CDR3 is TGTGCCAGCAGCCAAAAAAGGCCAGGGGTGTATACTGAAGCTTTCTTT. Its protein is CASSQKRPGVYTEAFF.